This T cell receptor (beta chain) was captured by sequencing in a study of T cell responses to AZD1222 COVID-19 vaccine. The study's findings and limits: Most donors were white British and more were female, and clonal diversity was possibly underestimated. Sampling that yielded the repertoires occurred only after the peak T cell response. Spike-specific TCR breadth and depth both grew after two AZD1222 doses.

Remarks on this clone: Its matching antigen is unknown.

Per germline, CDR1 SGHDT and CDR2 YYEEEE. With 2 bases removed from V and 0 bases from J, the gap between germline ends came to 9 bases. The CDR3 extends over 14 amino acids. Doses given second, at about 4 or about 12 weeks, were pooled. Profiling relied on immunoSEQ multiplex PCR, and the TCRdb table lists in-frame clones only, not all of them. Altogether some 150,000 clones are present, more than 85% being singletons, with the ten largest covering 2.5% to 3.5%. V and J are TRBV5-6 and TRBJ2-7; no clear D gene. The TCR originated in an adult who received the AZD1222 COVID-19 vaccine. Here the sequenced sample was peripheral blood, taken 28 days after the second AZD1222 dose. The CDR3 protein is CASSFYGSSYEQYF. DNA of the CDR3: TGTGCCAGCAGCTTTTATGGGTCCTCCTACGAGCAGTACTTC. Complete variable domain (other parts from reference TRBV5-6 and TRBJ2-7): DAGVTQSPTHLIKTRGQQVTLRCSPKSGHDTVSWYQQALGQGPQFIFQYYEEEERQRGNFPDRFSGHQFPNYSSELNVNALLLGDSALYLCASSFYGSSYEQYFGPGTRLTVT.